One and the same sample provided the 3 T cell receptor beta chains below, sequenced in a study of blood T cell repertoires in COVID-19. The protocol was immunoSEQ multiplex PCR, while the TCRdb copy is restricted to in-frame clones and leaves out a portion. Of 200,000 to 250,000 clones in the sample, more than 75% were seen once. The sample was peripheral blood. Receptor source: a woman at least 80 years old with COVID-19, enrolled during active disease.

The chain couples TRBV12-3 or TRBV12-4 to TRBJ2-7; 7 bases agree with TRBD1. With V trimmed by 5 bases and J by 2 bases, 3 bases remained unmatched. CDR3 length: 13 amino acids. DNA of the CDR3: TGTGCCAGCAGTACGGACAGGACCTACGAGCAGTACTTC. This gives the protein CASSTDRTYEQYF.

The chain employs TRBV20-1 and TRBJ2-1, with 8 bases fitting TRBD2. V gave up 3 bases and J gave up 7 bases; unmatched junction bases: 8. The CDR3 spans 14 residues. The germline V gene has CDR1 DFQATT and CDR2 SNEGSKA (reference sequence). CDR3 residues: CSASVAGSSNEQFF. CDR3 nucleotides: TGCAGTGCTAGTGTAGCGGGGTCTAGTAATGAGCAGTTCTTC.

The chain has TRBV27 and TRBJ2-1, with 11 bases lining up with TRBD2. The junction had 13 bases not matched to a gene; V was cut back by 5 bases and J by 7 bases. The CDR3 runs to 17 residues. The germline CDR1 and CDR2 sequences are MNHEY and SMNVEV (reference sequence). CDR3 in DNA: TGTGCCAGCAGTCCTCTAATAGCGGGAGGGGTTAGGAATGAGCAGTTCTTC. Its translation is CASSPLIAGGVRNEQFF.